These 32 T cell receptor beta chains came from one sample sequenced in a study of shared clonotypes between healthy human individuals. Only in-frame clones appear in the TCRdb table, and some are missing; sequencing was by immunoSEQ multiplex PCR. The sample lists roughly 320,000 clones; around 87% were seen once. The source material was memory CD8+ T cells sorted from blood. Noted subset: CD45RO+ cells pooled with CCR7-negative TemRA cells. Receptors were obtained from a man aged 18 to 30 in good health.

The rearrangement joins TRBV6-1 to TRBJ2-6; D is unresolved. The CDR3 is made up of 13 amino acids. V lost 8 bases and J lost 1, with 6 bases in between. In germline, CDR1 is MNHNS, CDR2 SASEGT. The CDR3 bases are TGTGCCAGCTGGGTATCTGGGGCCAACGTCCTGACTTTC. Translation: CASWVSGANVLTF.

This chain uses TRBV6-6 with TRBJ2-7, with a possible D match to TRBD1 (6 bases). The CDR3 runs to 13 residues. Germline CDR1 reads MNHNY; CDR2 reads SVGAGI (reference sequence). The V end was cut by 8 bases, the J end by 2 bases, with 13 bases between. The DNA for the CDR3 is TGTGCCAGCTTGGACAGCTTTACCTACGAGCAGTACTTC. This encodes CASLDSFTYEQYF.

The chain joins TRBV28 to TRBJ1-5; TRBD1 aligns across 7 bases. Germline loops: CDR1 MDHEN, CDR2 SYDVKM. V trimming: 5 bases; J trimming: 7 bases; junction bases outside the gene matches: 8. The CDR3 spans 14 residues. The CDR3 DNA follows: TGTGCCAGCAGTCCTGACAGGGTGATACAGCCCCAGCATTTT. It specifies CASSPDRVIQPQHF.

This clone was recorded many times. The chain links TRBV25-1 to TRBJ1-3; TRBD1 is a possible D gene (5 bases). V lost 4 bases and J lost 6, with 13 bases in between. The length of the CDR3 is 14 residues. The germline V gene has CDR1 MGHDK and CDR2 SYGVNS. CDR3 bases: TGTGCCAGCAGTGTACCGGGGCTTGAAAACACCATATATTTT. Amino acid sequence: CASSVPGLENTIYF.

This clone was seen only a few times. The chain uses TRBV13 and TRBJ2-1; 7 bases fit TRBD1. Unmatched junction bases numbered 5, after V lost 4 bases and J lost 5 bases. Germline V gene lookup returns CDR1 PRHDT and CDR2 FYEKMQ (reference sequence). This CDR3 is built from 14 residues. CDR3: CASSSRDSHNEQFF. CDR3 sequence (DNA): TGTGCCAGCAGCTCAAGGGACAGCCACAATGAGCAGTTCTTC. The full variable domain, completed using reference TRBV13 and TRBJ2-1, is AAGVIQSPRHLIKEKRETATLKCYPIPRHDTVYWYQQGPGQDPQFLISFYEKMQSDKGSIPDRFSAQQFSDYHSELNMSSLELGDSALYFCASSSRDSHNEQFFGPGTRLTVL.

The J gene is TRBJ2-2, the V gene TRBV5-1, with 8 bases identical to TRBD1. Germline CDR1 reads SGHRS; CDR2 reads YFSETQ. Trimming at V came to 1 base and at J to 1 base, leaving 12 bases not matched to a gene. The CDR3 covers 19 residues. The CDR3, as DNA: TGCGCCAGCAGCTTGCCTCAAATCGACAGGGGCAAGAACACCGGGGAGCTGTTTTTT. The encoded protein is CASSLPQIDRGKNTGELFF.

This chain joins TRBV4-3 and TRBJ2-1; TRBD2 aligns across 12 bases. The CDR3 extends over 16 amino acids. CDR1 LGHNA and CDR2 YSLEER come from the germline V gene. Unmatched junction bases numbered 8, after V lost 3 bases and J lost 8 bases. In DNA form, the CDR3 reads TGCGCCAGCAGCCAGCAACTAGCGGGAGGAGGCGATGAGCAGTTCTTC. Translation gives CASSQQLAGGGDEQFF.

Remarks on this clone: Other DNA variants within this sample encode the same CDR3. The chain combines TRBV18 with TRBJ2-7; no clear D. The CDR3 spans 12 residues. The ends were cut back, 6 bases at V and 1 base at J, with 7 bases in the middle. Germline loops: CDR1 KGHSH, CDR2 LQKENI. The DNA for the CDR3 is TGTGCCAGCTCGCCCGATTCCTACGAGCAGTACTTC. Translating gives CASSPDSYEQYF.

The chain is built from TRBV6-5 and TRBJ1-2; TRBD1 matches 7 bases. J was trimmed by 4 bases and V by 0 bases; bases with no gene match: 5. Germline V gene sequence: CDR1 MNHEY, CDR2 SVGAGI. CDR3 length equals 15 residues. The CDR3 region is CASSYSEGAGYGYTF. CDR3 nucleotide sequence: TGTGCCAGCAGTTACTCGGAGGGGGCCGGCTATGGCTACACCTTC.

The chain combines TRBV11-2 with TRBJ2-1; D is unresolved. The CDR3 is 16 residues long. CDR1 is SGHAT, CDR2 FQNNGV, per germline. Trimming left V 2 bases short and J 0 bases short, with 11 bases between. CDR3 in DNA: TGTGCCAGCAGCTTACTGTGGGGAAGCTCCTACAATGAGCAGTTCTTC. Translated, it gives CASSLLWGSSYNEQFF.

This chain connects TRBV4-2 to TRBJ2-7, with D possibly being TRBD1 (5 bases). In germline, CDR1 is LGHNA, CDR2 YNFKEQ. The CDR3 spans 15 residues. V dropped 3 bases and J dropped 2 bases, with 14 bases sitting between them. CDR3 region: CASSQQGSGAYEQYF. DNA of the CDR3: TGTGCCAGCAGCCAGCAGGGTAGTGGGGCCTACGAGCAGTACTTC.

This clone was detected a few times. The rearrangement links TRBV6-6 to TRBJ2-7; D gene unclear. The CDR3 is 13 amino acids. Trimming pared 4 bases from V and 4 bases from J, leaving 11 bases between. The V gene's germline CDR1 is MNHNY and CDR2 SVGAGI (reference sequence). The CDR3 DNA is TGTGCCAGCAGTTTAACGGACGGTTACGAGCAGTACTTC. It specifies CASSLTDGYEQYF.

The rearrangement joins TRBV4-3 to TRBJ2-5, with 8 bases matching TRBD1. V was pared by 4 bases and J by 5 bases, with 15 bases of the junction left unmatched. Germline V gene sequence: CDR1 LGHNA, CDR2 YSLEER. This CDR3 contains 17 residues. This chain's CDR3 is CASSPLGRQGRQETQYF. The CDR3 nucleotides read TGCGCCAGCAGCCCCTTGGGGCGACAGGGGAGGCAGGAGACCCAGTACTTC.

The chain uses TRBV2 and TRBJ1-1; D gene unclear. This CDR3 contains 12 residues. From germline, CDR1 is SNHLY and CDR2 FYNNEI. V lost 7 bases, J lost 5 bases, and 11 bases lay in between. In nucleotides, the CDR3 is TGTGCCAGCAAGTCAGGCTGGACTGAAGCTTTCTTT. Amino acid sequence: CASKSGWTEAFF.

The gene calls are TRBV12-5 and TRBJ2-4; 10 bases agree with TRBD2. Germline CDR1 reads LGHNT; CDR2 reads FRNRAP. Trimming removed 6 bases from V and 7 bases from J; junction bases left unmatched: 9. The CDR3 is 15 amino acids. Here the CDR3 DNA reads TGTGCTAGTGGAAACACACTAGCGGGACAGAACATTCAGTACTTC. Translated: CASGNTLAGQNIQYF.

The sample holds a few counts of this clone. V gene TRBV7-2 combines with J gene TRBJ2-3; D perhaps matches TRBD2 (7 bases). CDR1 SGHTA and CDR2 FQGNSA come from the germline V gene. The CDR3 totals 15 residues. V gave up 4 bases and J gave up 6 bases, with 17 bases separating them. The CDR3 DNA is TGTGCCAGCAGCTCAACTATGGGGGGGGCGGATACGCAGTATTTT. Its protein product is CASSSTMGGADTQYF. Full variable domain (missing parts from reference TRBV7-2 and TRBJ2-3): GAGVSQSPSNKVTEKGKDVELRCDPISGHTALYWYRQSLGQGLEFLIYFQGNSAPDKSGLPSDRFSAERTGGSVSTLTIQRTQQEDSAVYLCASSSTMGGADTQYFGPGTRLTVL.

The chain combines TRBV11-2 with TRBJ2-2; D unclear. CDR1 and CDR2 (germline): SGHAT, FQNNGV. Trimming took off 0 bases at V and 9 bases at J, with 11 bases between the two ends. The CDR3 sequence is 14 residues long. Here the CDR3 DNA reads TGTGCCAGCAGCTTAGACAGAGAGGCCCGGGAGCTGTTTTTT. Translated: CASSLDREARELFF.

The chain couples TRBV7-9 to TRBJ2-5, with a tentative D call TRBD1 (5 bases). The CDR3 is made up of 14 amino acids. The ends were cut back, 5 bases at V and 1 base at J, with 11 bases in the middle. CDR1 and CDR2 from the germline V gene are SEHNR and FQNEAQ (reference sequence). The CDR3 loop is CASSATVIQETQYF. CDR3 nucleotide sequence: TGTGCCAGCAGCGCGACAGTAATCCAAGAGACCCAGTACTTC.

The chain uses TRBV27 and TRBJ2-3, with 9 bases fitting TRBD1. The CDR3 consists of 15 residues. The V gene end was trimmed by 1 base and the J gene end by 4 bases; junction bases not matched to a gene: 3. Germline loops: CDR1 MNHEY, CDR2 SMNVEV (reference sequence). The CDR3 coding sequence is TGTGCCAGCAGTTTATTACAGGGGGCCCCAGATACGCAGTATTTT. It codes for CASSLLQGAPDTQYF.

The V and J genes are TRBV25-1 and TRBJ2-3, with D perhaps TRBD1 (6 bases). The CDR3 has 14 residues. Between the trimmed V and J ends, which lost 1 base and 6 bases, there was a span of 11 bases. From germline, CDR1 is MGHDK and CDR2 SYGVNS. CDR3 sequence: CASSEWGRGDTQYF. As DNA, the CDR3 is TGTGCCAGCAGTGAATGGGGCAGGGGCGATACGCAGTATTTT.

The chain combines TRBV7-9 with TRBJ2-5, with D unresolved. V dropped 8 bases and J dropped 5 bases, with 18 bases sitting between them. The length of the CDR3 is 14 residues. Germline CDR1 reads SEHNR; CDR2 reads FQNEAQ (reference sequence). The CDR3 bases are TGTGCCAGCCTTTCAGACTGGGGTGAGGAGACCCAGTACTTC. This gives the protein CASLSDWGEETQYF.

The chain recombines TRBV13 with TRBJ2-1; D perhaps matches TRBD2 (6 bases). CDR3 length: 17 residues. Trimming stripped 5 bases from V and 3 bases from J, with 20 bases between. Germline CDR1 PRHDT, CDR2 FYEKMQ (reference sequence). CDR3 sequence: CASSTTSNGRLYNEQFF. In DNA form, the CDR3 reads TGTGCCAGCAGCACAACTAGCAACGGGAGACTCTACAATGAGCAGTTCTTC. Together with reference TRBV13 and TRBJ2-1, the CDR3 gives the full variable domain: AAGVIQSPRHLIKEKRETATLKCYPIPRHDTVYWYQQGPGQDPQFLISFYEKMQSDKGSIPDRFSAQQFSDYHSELNMSSLELGDSALYFCASSTTSNGRLYNEQFFGPGTRLTVL.

This rearrangement joins TRBV7-9 to TRBJ1-5, with a weak D call TRBD1 (6 bases). Germline CDR1 and CDR2: SEHNR and FQNEAQ (reference sequence). The CDR3 runs to 15 residues. V shed 5 bases and J shed 3 bases, with 14 bases lying between them. CDR3 DNA: TGTGCCAGCAGCCCCACAGGGCCGAACAATCAGCCCCAGCATTTT. Translated, it gives CASSPTGPNNQPQHF.

Worth noting for this clone: This sample includes further DNA sequences coding for the same CDR3. The rearrangement links TRBV9 to TRBJ2-3; D gene unclear. V gave up 3 bases and J gave up 2 bases, with 7 bases separating them. Germline V gene lookup returns CDR1 SGDLS and CDR2 YYNGEE. The CDR3 runs 13 residues. CDR3 sequence: CASSGGSTDTQYF. In DNA form, the CDR3 reads TGTGCCAGCAGCGGGGGTTCCACAGATACGCAGTATTTT.

This clone was counted a single time. The rearrangement links TRBV2 to TRBJ2-7; 11 bases align to TRBD2. Per germline, CDR1 SNHLY and CDR2 FYNNEI. V dropped 5 bases and J dropped 6; count of bases not matched to a gene: 6. This CDR3 spans 14 amino acids. CDR3 sequence reads: CASSPPGLAAEQYF. The CDR3, as DNA: TGTGCCAGCAGTCCTCCGGGACTAGCGGCCGAGCAGTACTTC. The whole variable domain, remainder taken from reference TRBV2 and TRBJ2-7, is EPEVTQTPSHQVTQMGQEVILRCVPISNHLYFYWYRQILGQKVEFLVSFYNNEISEKSEIFDDQFSVERPDGSNFTLKIRSTKLEDSAMYFCASSPPGLAAEQYFGPGTRLTVT.

The chain has TRBV5-1 and TRBJ2-7; maybe TRBD2 (6 bases). This CDR3 is built from 13 residues. The germline CDR1 and CDR2 sequences are SGHRS and YFSETQ. V was cut by 3 bases and J by 0 bases, with 7 bases left in between. CDR3: CASSYGSSYEQYF. CDR3 coding DNA: TGCGCCAGCAGCTACGGGAGCTCCTACGAGCAGTACTTC.

V gene TRBV4-3 combines with J gene TRBJ1-6, with TRBD1 as a possible D gene (5 bases). This CDR3 has 17 amino acids. Germline-derived CDR1 and CDR2 are LGHNA and YSLEER. V lost 0 bases, J lost 6 bases, and 15 bases lay in between. This CDR3 is CASSQERGGLSNSPLHF. Written as DNA, the CDR3 is TGCGCCAGCAGCCAAGAACGTGGGGGGTTGTCTAATTCACCCCTCCACTTT.

The chain joins TRBV4-1 to TRBJ1-2; tentative D call: TRBD1 (6 bases). CDR1 and CDR2 from the germline V gene are MGHRA and YSYEKL. This CDR3 region has 15 residues. The V and J ends lost 1 base and 1 base respectively, with 10 bases between them. The CDR3 sequence is CASSQVGTSNYGYTF. In nucleotides, the CDR3 is TGCGCCAGCAGCCAAGTCGGGACAAGTAACTATGGCTACACCTTC.

The V and J genes are TRBV2 and TRBJ1-1; D might be TRBD1 (6 bases). The CDR3 runs to 11 residues. V gave up 11 bases and J gave up 7 bases, with 14 bases separating them. Looked up from germline, CDR1 is SNHLY and CDR2 is FYNNEI. CDR3 bases: TGTGCCTCCCGGGACACAAATGAAGCTTTCTTT. Translation gives CASRDTNEAFF.

The rearrangement joins TRBV5-1 to TRBJ1-1; D perhaps matches TRBD1 (6 bases). The CDR3 spans 15 residues. CDR1 is SGHRS and CDR2 is YFSETQ in the germline V gene. Trimming took 0 bases from V and 10 from J, leaving 19 bases between them. CDR3 protein: CASSLASKTGHGAFF. Here the CDR3 DNA reads TGCGCCAGCAGCTTGGCAAGTAAGACAGGACACGGAGCTTTCTTT. Variable domain in full (rest from reference TRBV5-1 and TRBJ1-1): KAGVTQTPRYLIKTRGQQVTLSCSPISGHRSVSWYQQTPGQGLQFLFEYFSETQRNKGNFPGRFSGRQFSNSRSEMNVSTLELGDSALYLCASSLASKTGHGAFFGQGTRLTVV.

The genes are TRBV7-8 and TRBJ1-1; the D gene is possibly TRBD1 (6 bases). Germline values: CDR1 SGHVS, CDR2 FQNEAQ. Trimming cost V 1 base and J 1 base, with 13 bases left between them. The CDR3 sequence is 16 residues long. The CDR3 DNA sequence: TGTGCCAGCAGCTTAGGGACAGAGGGCACGAACACTGAAGCTTTCTTT. It translates to CASSLGTEGTNTEAFF. Complete variable domain (other parts from reference TRBV7-8 and TRBJ1-1): GAGVSQSPRYKVAKRGQDVALRCDPISGHVSLFWYQQALGQGPEFLTYFQNEAQLDKSGLPSDRFFAERPEGSVSTLKIQRTQQEDSAVYLCASSLGTEGTNTEAFFGQGTRLTVV.

This chain links TRBV2 with TRBJ2-2; D tentatively reads TRBD1 or TRBD2 (5 bases each). Trimming removed 4 bases at V and 2 bases at J, with 11 bases between. Germline V CDR1 and CDR2: SNHLY, FYNNEI. This CDR3 comprises 15 residues. CDR3 sequence: CASSARDLNTGELFF. The CDR3 DNA reads as TGTGCCAGCAGTGCCCGGGACCTCAACACCGGGGAGCTGTTTTTT.